These T cell receptor beta chains were read from a single sample in a study of cytomegalovirus exposure and HLA in healthy donors. Libraries were prepared by immunoSEQ multiplex PCR; TCRdb keeps only in-frame clonotypes and omits some of them. The data contain more than 85,000 clones, 80% of them seen just once; the ten biggest clones take up 2.5% to 3.5%. The material sequenced was PBMCs. The receptors stem from a woman aged 55-75 years in good health and CMV-seropositive. CDR3s include the opening cysteine and the closing phenylalanine or tryptophan. The D gene is left open where the match is weak. Not every row has a clone size; where given, it reads once, few, many or a size class.

v_call	d_call	clone_size	j_call	cdr3_nt	cdr3_aa
TRBV2	TRBD2	-	TRBJ2-5	TGTGCCAGCAGTGAAAAACTAGCGGGAGGGCGGGAGACCCAGTACTTC	CASSEKLAGGRETQYF
TRBV7-9	TRBD1	once	TRBJ2-1	TGTGCCAGCAGTCCGGGACAGGGTACGGATGAGCAGTTCTTC	CASSPGQGTDEQFF
TRBV29-1	TRBD1	-	TRBJ1-2	TGCAGCGTACAGGGGGTAGACTATGGCTACACCTTC	CSVQGVDYGYTF
TRBV12-5	TRBD2	-	TRBJ2-1	TGTGCTAGTATAGGAGGGACTACCCCCCGCCGCTCCTACAATGAGCAGTTCTTC	CASIGGTTPRRSYNEQFF
TRBV6-1	-	-	TRBJ2-3	TGTGCCAGCAGTGAAGCGACAGGCTCCAGGCGTATTTCTAGCACAGATACGCAGTATTTT	CASSEATGSRRISSTDTQYF
TRBV19	TRBD1	-	TRBJ2-3	TGTGCCAGTACCGGGACAGGGGGTGGTGATACGCAGTATTTT	CASTGTGGGDTQYF
TRBV20-1	-	-	TRBJ1-1	TGCAGTGCACCTTGGACAGAGAAAGCTTTCTTT	CSAPWTEKAFF
TRBV6-5	TRBD1	-	TRBJ2-3	TGTGCCAGCAGTTACTCAAGGACAGGTTACACAGATACGCAGTATTTT	CASSYSRTGYTDTQYF
TRBV7-7	TRBD2	-	TRBJ2-3	TGTGCCAGCAGCCCAGGGACTAGCGGCACAGATACGCAGTATTTT	CASSPGTSGTDTQYF
TRBV19	TRBD1	few	TRBJ1-2	TGTGCCAGTACTGGGCCGGGGGACAGCGTATATGGCTACACCTTC	CASTGPGDSVYGYTF
TRBV2	TRBD2	once	TRBJ2-4	TGTGCCAGCAATCCGGGACTAGCGAGAGTAGCCAAAAACATTCAGTACTTC	CASNPGLARVAKNIQYF
TRBV9	TRBD1	-	TRBJ2-5	TGTGCCAGCAGCGTAGAACAGGGGATTGTGGAGACCCAGTACTTC	CASSVEQGIVETQYF
TRBV6-5	-	-	TRBJ1-4	TGTGCCAGCGGAAGGACAGACGAAAATGAAAAACTGTTTTTT	CASGRTDENEKLFF
TRBV19	TRBD1	-	TRBJ2-5	TGTGCCAGTAGTATAGCAAGAACAGGGGAAGAGACCCAGTACTTC	CASSIARTGEETQYF
TRBV18	TRBD1	-	TRBJ1-3	TGTGCCAGCTCACCAGGGTTTCGGGGACAGGGAGACACCATATATTTT	CASSPGFRGQGDTIYF
TRBV2	-	-	TRBJ2-4	TGTGCCAGCAGTGGAAACAGAAACATTCAGTACTTC	CASSGNRNIQYF
TRBV19	TRBD2	-	TRBJ2-7	TGTGCCAGTAGTATTGGGCTAGCGGCCTACGAGCAGTACTTC	CASSIGLAAYEQYF
TRBV10-3	TRBD2	few	TRBJ2-1	TGTGCCATCAGTGTGTCCGTAGGACTAGCGGGAGGCTACAATGAGCAGTTCTTC	CAISVSVGLAGGYNEQFF
TRBV27	-	-	TRBJ1-5	TGTGCCAGCAGATGGACAGTGAATAGCAATCAGCCCCAGCATTTT	CASRWTVNSNQPQHF
TRBV15	TRBD2	-	TRBJ2-1	TGTGCCACCAGCAGAGGTGCTAGCGGGAGACGATACAATGAGCAGTTCTTC	CATSRGASGRRYNEQFF
TRBV7-9	-	-	TRBJ1-1	TGTTCCAGCAGCTTAGCCACAGGGCATCAAAAGGGGTACACTGAAGCTTTCTTT	CSSSLATGHQKGYTEAFF
TRBV9	TRBD1	-	TRBJ1-3	TGTGCCAGCAGCGTCCAACCCCAGGGGGACACCATATATTTT	CASSVQPQGDTIYF
TRBV18	-	-	TRBJ2-7	TGTGCCAGCTCACCACCGGCAGGGGCAGCCTACGAGCAGTACTTC	CASSPPAGAAYEQYF
TRBV19	-	-	TRBJ1-1	TGTGCCAGTAGTACGACCCCACAAGCGTCAAACACTGAAGCTTTCTTT	CASSTTPQASNTEAFF
TRBV10-3	TRBD2	-	TRBJ2-1	TGTGCCATCAGCCCCCGGGAGGGAGCCCTCAATGAGCAGTTCTTC	CAISPREGALNEQFF
TRBV9	-	-	TRBJ2-3	TGTGCCAGCAGCGTAGTTGGCGGAAGCACAGATACGCAGTATTTT	CASSVVGGSTDTQYF
TRBV7-2	-	-	TRBJ2-5	TGTGCCAGCAGCTCCCAAAGGACCGGGGACTGGCAACGAGAGACCCAGTACTTC	CASSSQRTGDWQRETQYF
TRBV7-2	-	-	TRBJ2-1	TGTGCCAGCAGCTTAGGCAGCGGGCCCTACAATGAGCAGTTCTTC	CASSLGSGPYNEQFF
TRBV28	-	once	TRBJ1-2	TGTGCCAGCAGCCGGGGGGGGTTAACAGCCGGGTACTATGGCTACACCTTC	CASSRGGLTAGYYGYTF
TRBV10-3	-	-	TRBJ1-1	TGTGCCATCAGTAGGGAACAGGGCTCTGAAGCTTTCTTT	CAISREQGSEAFF
TRBV7-9	-	-	TRBJ1-1	TGTGCCAGCAGCTTAGGCGTTGAGGCTTTCTTT	CASSLGVEAFF
TRBV2	-	-	TRBJ2-7	TGTGCCAGCAGTCAACCGGGGGAGCAGTACTTC	CASSQPGEQYF
TRBV28	-	-	TRBJ1-4	TGTGCCAGCAGTTTCTCCCCGTGGACAGCTTATGAAAAACTGTTTTTT	CASSFSPWTAYEKLFF